This TCR beta chain was sequenced for a study of shared clonotypes between healthy human individuals. Study results and limitations: Some clonotypes were shared by all four sorted-subset donors, while others were not shared. The non-shared ones had lower generation probabilities than the shared ones.

The CDR3 is 12 residues long. Germline V gene lookup returns CDR1 SQVTM and CDR2 ANQGSEA. Trimming cost V 7 bases and J 3 bases; bases outside gene matches: 5. Sequencing was performed with immunoSEQ multiplex PCR; in TCRdb, only in-frame clones are kept and a portion is missing. The table has hundreds of thousands of clones, roughly 97% seen once. Concerning this clone itself: Antigen specificity is unknown.

This chain joins TRBV29-1 and TRBJ1-2; TRBD1 matches at 7 bases. The clonotype comes from a woman in her twenties or thirties in good health. Sequencing was done on a sample of naive CD4+ T cells sorted from blood. Documented subset: CD45RA+ positively selected. CDR3 amino acids: CSARDSDYGYTF. CDR3 DNA: TGCAGCGCGCGGGACAGCGACTATGGCTACACCTTC. Drawing the rest from reference TRBV29-1 and TRBJ1-2, the complete variable domain is SAVISQKPSRDICQRGTSLTIQCQVDSQVTMMFWYRQQPGQSLTLIATANQGSEATYESGFVIDKFPISRPNLTFSTLTVSNMSPEDSSIYLCSARDSDYGYTFGSGTRLTVV.